The 20 T cell receptor beta chains below come from one sample, sequenced in a study of T cell changes during pregnancy in multiple sclerosis. Assay used: immunoSEQ multiplex PCR; TCRdb lists only in-frame clones, some missing. The sample has about 86,000 clones, about 91% seen once. The input for sequencing was peripheral blood, taken in the first trimester of pregnancy. Source of these receptors: a female donor in good health, enrolled as a control in a pregnancy study.

The genes are TRBV5-4 and TRBJ1-2; 7 bases fit TRBD1. Per the germline V gene, CDR1 is SGHNT and CDR2 is YYREEE (reference sequence). V gave up 4 bases and J gave up 4 bases; unmatched junction bases: 13. The CDR3 length is 16 residues. In DNA, the CDR3 is TGTGCCAGCAGCGGAAATATGGCGGGACAGCTCTATGGCTACACCTTC. This codes for CASSGNMAGQLYGYTF.

V is TRBV6-1 and J is TRBJ1-1; weak D call: TRBD1 (6 bases). CDR1 is MNHNS, CDR2 SASEGT, per germline. CDR3 length: 15 residues. Trimming took 8 bases from V and 5 from J, leaving 21 bases between them. The CDR3 region is CASGAPQGLMTEAFF. The CDR3 nucleotides read TGTGCCAGCGGGGCCCCGCAGGGGCTGATGACTGAAGCTTTCTTT.

The chain couples TRBV9 to TRBJ2-2; 7 positions agree with TRBD1. This CDR3 region has 19 residues. V was clipped by 0 bases and J by 2 bases; unmatched bases: 13. Per germline, CDR1 SGDLS and CDR2 YYNGEE. The CDR3 DNA reads as TGTGCCAGCAGCGTAGCAGAAGGAAGGGGGACAGCCAACACCGGGGAGCTGTTTTTT. This encodes CASSVAEGRGTANTGELFF.

The genes are TRBV18 and TRBJ2-3; D is unresolved. Trimming removed 4 bases from V and 1 base from J, with 24 bases in between. The CDR3 has 19 amino acids. CDR1 KGHSH and CDR2 LQKENI come from the germline V gene. The CDR3 bases are TGTGCCAGCTCACAGATCCGCGGTTATTTAGTCGAAGGCACAGATACGCAGTATTTT. It yields the protein CASSQIRGYLVEGTDTQYF.

This chain links TRBV7-9 with TRBJ2-7; D is unclear. CDR1 is SEHNR, CDR2 FQNEAQ, per germline (reference sequence). This CDR3 region has 14 residues. Trimming left V 1 base short and J 2 bases short, with 9 bases between. This CDR3 is CASSLVTAPYEQYF. The CDR3 DNA follows: TGTGCCAGCAGCTTAGTAACAGCTCCCTACGAGCAGTACTTC.

This chain uses TRBV7-8 with TRBJ1-5; D not certain. The CDR3 sequence is 14 residues long. Germline-derived CDR1 and CDR2 are SGHVS and FQNEAQ. The V end lost 1 base, the J end lost 5 bases, and 9 bases lay between the germline ends. The CDR3 nucleotides read TGTGCCAGCAGCTTAGAGAATCCAGATCAGCCCCAGCATTTT. It is translated as CASSLENPDQPQHF.

The chain combines TRBV30 with TRBJ1-5; D uncertain. The germline V gene has CDR1 GTSNPN and CDR2 SVGIG (reference sequence). The CDR3 runs to 13 residues. V gave up 3 bases and J gave up 5 bases, with 11 bases separating them. CDR3 DNA: TGTGCCTGGAGAGAAAGCCCCGATCAGCCCCAGCATTTT. Amino acids: CAWRESPDQPQHF.

This clone was counted once. The V and J genes are TRBV30 and TRBJ2-2; D perhaps matches TRBD2 (5 bases). This CDR3 comprises 15 residues. With 5 bases removed from V and 7 bases from J, the gap between germline ends came to 20 bases. Germline lookup yields CDR1 GTSNPN and CDR2 SVGIG (reference sequence). CDR3 sequence (DNA): TGTGCCTGGGGGTCTGAGCGGCACCACCACGGGGAGCTGTTTTTT. As protein: CAWGSERHHHGELFF.

The J gene is TRBJ2-3, the V gene TRBV7-8; 13 positions match TRBD2. J lost 5 bases, V lost 5 bases, and 7 bases had no gene match. From germline, CDR1 is SGHVS and CDR2 FQNEAQ. The CDR3 totals 16 residues. This CDR3 is CASSPRTSGGVDTQYF. The CDR3 DNA reads TGTGCCAGCAGCCCGCGGACTAGCGGGGGTGTAGATACGCAGTATTTT.

This rearrangement joins TRBV4-3 to TRBJ2-1, with a weak D call TRBD2 (6 bases). Trimming stripped 4 bases from V and 2 bases from J, with 15 bases between. This CDR3 has 16 amino acids. Germline V gene data show CDR1 as LGHNA and CDR2 as YSLEER. The CDR3: CASSPRTEGPYNEQFF. The DNA of the CDR3 is TGCGCCAGCAGCCCCAGGACGGAGGGCCCCTACAATGAGCAGTTCTTC.

V gene TRBV20-1 combines with J gene TRBJ1-3; 7 bases align to TRBD1. Trimming took 5 bases from V and 8 from J; bases not matched to a gene: 3. The CDR3 is 11 amino acids. Looked up from germline, CDR1 is DFQATT and CDR2 is SNEGSKA (reference sequence). This CDR3 reads CSAGTGDTIYF. CDR3 nucleotides: TGCAGTGCTGGTACAGGGGACACCATATATTTT.

This chain links TRBV14 with TRBJ2-7; 7 bases line up with TRBD1. This CDR3 is built from 17 residues. The V segment lost 0 bases and the J segment 2 bases; nucleotides outside the gene matches: 10. Germline assignment: CDR1 SGHDN and CDR2 FVKESK. The CDR3 DNA reads TGTGCCAGCAGCCAAGAATGGAGTGGGGACAGCACCTACGAGCAGTACTTC. The encoded protein is CASSQEWSGDSTYEQYF.

CDR3 sequence reads: CASSGTSGDTGELFF. CDR3 nucleotides: TGTGCCAGCAGTGGGACTAGCGGGGACACCGGGGAGCTGTTTTTT. The chain has TRBV7-9 and TRBJ2-2; 13 bases map to TRBD2. In germline, CDR1 is SEHNR, CDR2 FQNEAQ (reference sequence). CDR3 size: 15 residues. Germline trimming cut 6 bases from V and 3 bases from J; bases unmatched to any gene: 1.

The V call is TRBV7-9, the J call TRBJ1-4, with 8 bases matching TRBD1. The CDR3 runs 15 residues. Germline CDR1 is SEHNR and CDR2 is FQNEAQ (reference sequence). The junction had 8 bases not matched to a gene; V was cut back by 4 bases and J by 7 bases. The CDR3 DNA is TGTGCCAGCAGCTGGGCCAGGGGGCTGGTTGAAAAACTGTTTTTT. This gives the protein CASSWARGLVEKLFF.

This sequence joins TRBV5-8 and TRBJ1-1; no reliable D call. CDR1 is SGHTS, CDR2 YDEGEE, per germline. The CDR3 is made up of 14 amino acids. Trimming stripped 0 bases from V and 1 base from J, with 7 bases between. The CDR3 protein is CASSLAGGNTEAFF. CDR3 bases: TGTGCCAGCAGCTTGGCAGGAGGGAACACTGAAGCTTTCTTT.

The chain carries TRBV7-3 and TRBJ2-7, with a tentative D call TRBD1 (8 bases). CDR1 is SGHTA, CDR2 FQGTGA, per germline. The CDR3 length is 15 residues. Trimming removed 5 bases from V and 1 base from J, with 15 bases in between. The CDR3 DNA follows: TGTGCCAGCAGCGCTACAGGGGGGGGATCCTACGAGCAGTACTTC. Translation: CASSATGGGSYEQYF.

The rearrangement uses TRBV4-3 and TRBJ2-3; 16 nucleotides agree with TRBD2. V dropped 2 bases and J dropped 4; count of bases not matched to a gene: 12. The CDR3 is 20 amino acids. CDR1 is LGHNA and CDR2 is YSLEER in the germline V gene. The DNA of the CDR3 is TGCGCCAGCAGCCAATCATTCTCCCCGGGACTAGCGGGGGGGCCAGATACGCAGTATTTT. Translated: CASSQSFSPGLAGGPDTQYF.

This chain connects TRBV6-4 to TRBJ2-1, with D tentatively TRBD2 (7 bases). The germline gives CDR1 MRHNA, CDR2 SNTAGT. There are 16 residues in the CDR3. V lost 3 bases to trimming and J lost 4 bases, with 16 bases between them. The CDR3 nucleotides are TGTGCCAGCAGTGAAGGCCGAGGGGGGGATTACAATGAGCAGTTCTTC. Translating it yields CASSEGRGGDYNEQFF.

This clone was seen just once. The genes are TRBV5-5 and TRBJ1-1, with D perhaps TRBD1 (5 bases). V shed 5 bases and J shed 8 bases, with 22 bases lying between them. CDR3 size: 15 residues. Germline CDR1 reads SGHKS; CDR2 reads YYEKEE (reference sequence). CDR3 DNA: TGTGCCAGCAGTTTGCGGTTTATGATCGGGGGGGAAGCTTTCTTT. It translates to CASSLRFMIGGEAFF.

This clone showed up just once. The CDR3 region has the DNA TGTGCCAGCAGCCAATACGAGCAGTACTTC. It specifies CASSQYEQYF. This rearrangement joins TRBV28 to TRBJ2-7; no reliable D call. Germline values: CDR1 MDHEN, CDR2 SYDVKM. The CDR3 is 10 residues long. V was clipped by 6 bases and J by 4 bases, with 4 bases between them.